The clone carrying this TCR beta chain was seen a single time. What it recognizes is unknown. CDR3 length: 21 amino acids. CDR1 LNHDA and CDR2 SQIVND come from the germline V gene (reference sequence). The V gene end was trimmed by 6 bases and the J gene end by 4 bases; junction bases not matched to a gene: 21. Profiling relied on immunoSEQ multiplex PCR, and the TCRdb table lists in-frame clones only, not all of them. The sample includes some 30,000 clones, more than 70% of them seen just once. The data derive from a study of OX40 agonist ivuxolimab in advanced cancers. Turning to the study itself: Partial response was recorded in three patients: one hepatocellular carcinoma and two cutaneous melanoma cases.

General study findings and limits: Clones of CD4+ and CD8+ blood T cells grew by week 6 at doses of 0.1 to 3.0 mg/kg.

The receptor was derived from an adult with an advanced solid tumor such as melanoma, head and neck, liver or kidney cancer. The rearrangement uses TRBV19 and TRBJ1-4; 12 positions agree with TRBD1. The specimen was CD4+ or CD8+ T cells sorted from blood, collected in a trial of the OX40 agonist ivuxolimab. CDR3 in DNA: TGTGCCAGTAGCTCCTCCGGGACAGGGGGCGAGGGTTGGTTAGGTAATGAAAAACTGTTTTTT. As protein: CASSSSGTGGEGWLGNEKLFF.